The entry below gives a single T cell receptor (beta chain) sequence along with its context. Its antigen remains unknown. This entry belongs to a study of T-cell memory formation after mild COVID-19. Study in general: TCR clusters were mostly confined to one donor each.

Libraries for TCRalpha and TCRbeta carried sample barcodes and unique molecular identifiers via 5'RACE. TCRdb passed the 5' RACE reads through MiXCR, listing each CDR3 protein once. The sample contains 130,000 to 150,000 distinct CDR3 sequences, 6% of which appear only once. Germline V gives CDR1 SGHDN, CDR2 FVKESK. The CDR3 has 16 amino acids. V shed 4 bases and J 0 bases; nucleotides not matched to a gene: 9. Study results and limitations: While clones contracting from day 15 to 85 were balanced between CD4 and CD8, later expanders leaned CD4+.

The V call is TRBV14, the J call TRBJ2-7; 7 bases fit TRBD2. Sample: PBMCs or a T cell subset sorted from them (not recorded which). This sequence was found in an adult woman who had mild COVID-19 (a few samples of this study predate the infection). Cell type and time point are not known. Written as DNA, the CDR3 is TGTGCCAGCAGCCCGCGGCTCACTAGCGCCTCCTACGAGCAGTACTTC. Translating gives CASSPRLTSASYEQYF.